These 22 T cell receptor beta chains were sequenced from one sample in a study of T cell responses to AZD1222 COVID-19 vaccine. Profiling relied on immunoSEQ multiplex PCR, and the TCRdb table lists in-frame clones only, not all of them. The profile shows around 81,000 clones, less than 95% of them singletons. The sample in question was peripheral blood, obtained 28 days after the second AZD1222 dose. All receptors derive from an adult who received the AZD1222 COVID-19 vaccine.

The DNA of the CDR3 is TGTGCCAGCAGCTTTACCGGGACAGGCAGCGGGGAGCTGTTTTTT. Amino acids: CASSFTGTGSGELFF. The chain has TRBV9 and TRBJ2-2; 8 bases line up with TRBD1. Per germline, CDR1 SGDLS and CDR2 YYNGEE. The V segment lost 4 bases and the J segment 7 bases; nucleotides outside the gene matches: 9. The CDR3 length is 15 residues.

The rearrangement uses TRBV4-3 and TRBJ1-1, with D tentatively TRBD1 (6 bases). Trimming pared 4 bases from V and 7 bases from J, leaving 31 bases between. The CDR3 is 19 amino acids. The germline V gene has CDR1 LGHNA and CDR2 YSLEER. The CDR3 loop is CASSPQGAGAPVGGYEAFF. In DNA form, the CDR3 reads TGCGCCAGCAGCCCTCAAGGGGCAGGGGCACCGGTTGGGGGATATGAAGCTTTCTTT.

This chain uses TRBV4-3 with TRBJ2-7; no definite D call. V shed 1 base and J shed 1 base, with 14 bases lying between them. CDR3 length equals 16 residues. Looked up from germline, CDR1 is LGHNA and CDR2 is YSLEER. The CDR3 spells CASSQVVGQWSYEQYF. The CDR3 nucleotides read TGCGCCAGCAGCCAAGTAGTCGGCCAGTGGTCCTACGAGCAGTACTTC.

The chain employs TRBV2 and TRBJ2-7; D unclear. The CDR3 consists of 11 residues. Germline values: CDR1 SNHLY, CDR2 FYNNEI. V was trimmed by 8 bases and J by 3 bases, leaving 8 bases between them. CDR3 nucleotides: TGTGCCAGCTCTAGAAACTACGAGCAGTACTTC. Its protein is CASSRNYEQYF.

The J gene is TRBJ1-2, the V gene TRBV27, with TRBD1 as a possible D gene (6 bases). CDR3 length: 16 residues. Germline lookup yields CDR1 MNHEY and CDR2 SMNVEV (reference sequence). V lost 0 bases and J lost 0, with 11 bases in between. DNA of the CDR3: TGTGCCAGCAGTTTATCAGGGACACCACCTAACTATGGCTACACCTTC. Amino acid sequence: CASSLSGTPPNYGYTF.

This clone was detected a few times. The chain links TRBV14 to TRBJ1-2; D is uncertain. Trimming cost V 0 bases and J 8 bases, with 7 bases left between them. CDR3 length: 12 residues. In germline, CDR1 is SGHDN, CDR2 FVKESK. Here the CDR3 reads CASSQDPGGYTF. The CDR3 coding sequence is TGTGCCAGCAGCCAAGATCCAGGCGGCTACACCTTC.

This sequence joins TRBV5-8 and TRBJ1-2; TRBD1 might be the D (5 bases). Germline V gene sequence: CDR1 SGHTS, CDR2 YDEGEE. CDR3 size: 14 residues. Trimming removed 3 bases from V and 8 bases from J, with 17 bases in between. CDR3 sequence (DNA): TGTGCCAGCAGCTGGGGGGGTGCGTGGCAGGGCTACACCTTC. Residues: CASSWGGAWQGYTF.

This chain joins TRBV11-3 and TRBJ2-3; D is unclear. The germline gives CDR1 SGHNT, CDR2 YENEEA. The CDR3 sequence is 15 residues long. V lost 5 bases, J lost 2 bases, and 14 bases lay in between. CDR3 in amino acids: CASSDQSENTDTQYF. In DNA, the CDR3 is TGTGCCAGCAGCGATCAAAGCGAGAACACAGATACGCAGTATTTT.

The chain recombines TRBV9 with TRBJ2-3; 7 nucleotides match TRBD2. Germline V gene sequence: CDR1 SGDLS, CDR2 YYNGEE. J was trimmed by 5 bases and V by 1 base; bases with no gene match: 7. This CDR3 region has 15 residues. CDR3 loop: CASSVYGRGEDTQYF. CDR3 DNA sequence: TGTGCCAGCAGCGTATACGGCCGGGGGGAAGATACGCAGTATTTT.

This chain joins TRBV7-2 and TRBJ2-7; D is undetermined. This CDR3 is 15 amino acids long. V shed 5 bases and J shed 2 bases, with 16 bases lying between them. Germline V gene sequence: CDR1 SGHTA, CDR2 FQGNSA. DNA for the CDR3: TGTGCCAGCAGCCAAACGGCAGTCTTCCCCTACGAGCAGTACTTC. Translated: CASSQTAVFPYEQYF.

The rearrangement uses TRBV28 and TRBJ1-5; D not certain. The CDR3 is 11 amino acids. Germline V lookup: CDR1 MDHEN, CDR2 SYDVKM. The V gene lost 4 bases and the J gene lost 9 bases, with 7 bases spanning the gap. CDR3 coding DNA: TGTGCCAGCAGTTCGCGCTGGCCCCAGCATTTT. Protein: CASSSRWPQHF. The complete variable domain, with remaining parts taken from reference TRBV28 and TRBJ1-5, reads DVKVTQSSRYLVKRTGEKVFLECVQDMDHENMFWYRQDPGLGLRLIYFSYDVKMKEKGDIPEGYSVSREKKERFSLILESASTNQTSMYLCASSSRWPQHFGDGTRLSIL.

The V gene is TRBV4-1, the J gene TRBJ2-7; possibly TRBD2 for D (5 bases). CDR3 length equals 13 residues. Trimming removed 0 bases at V and 4 bases at J, with 7 bases between. The germline V gene encodes CDR1 MGHRA and CDR2 YSYEKL. CDR3 in amino acids: CASSQESGYEQYF. CDR3 in DNA: TGCGCCAGCAGCCAAGAGAGCGGTTACGAGCAGTACTTC.

The chain employs TRBV30 and TRBJ1-5, with 7 positions matching TRBD1. Germline assignment: CDR1 GTSNPN and CDR2 SVGIG (reference sequence). This CDR3 is built from 14 residues. V lost 3 bases, J lost 2 bases, and 4 bases stayed unmatched. CDR3 sequence: CAWSTGQGNQPQHF. CDR3 coding DNA: TGTGCCTGGAGCACCGGACAGGGCAATCAGCCCCAGCATTTT.

This chain links TRBV20-1 with TRBJ2-1; 7 bases match TRBD2. Germline V CDR1 and CDR2: DFQATT, SNEGSKA (reference sequence). The CDR3 sequence is 15 residues long. J gave up 4 bases and V 3 bases, and 9 bases lay outside the gene matches. CDR3 sequence: CSASPLAAVYNEQFF. The CDR3 nucleotides are TGCAGTGCTAGTCCCCTAGCGGCGGTATACAATGAGCAGTTCTTC.

The rearrangement joins TRBV6-5 to TRBJ2-1; TRBD1 matches 9 bases. V gave up 8 bases and J gave up 9 bases; unmatched junction bases: 11. The CDR3 loop spans 14 amino acids. The germline V gene has CDR1 MNHEY and CDR2 SVGAGI. The CDR3 nucleotides are TGTGCCAGCTGCGGGACAGGGTTCCTCGGTGAGCAGTTCTTC. Amino acid sequence: CASCGTGFLGEQFF.

This chain uses TRBV4-1 with TRBJ1-6; possibly TRBD1 for D (5 bases). The CDR3 is 15 residues long. V dropped 3 bases and J dropped 8 bases, with 14 bases sitting between them. Germline-derived CDR1 and CDR2 are MGHRA and YSYEKL. CDR3 sequence: CASSQGTLRDSPLHF. In DNA form, the CDR3 reads TGCGCCAGCAGCCAGGGGACCTTGCGCGATTCACCCCTCCACTTT.

The rearrangement joins TRBV30 to TRBJ2-3; 9 bases line up with TRBD1. The junction had 9 bases not matched to a gene; V was cut back by 8 bases and J by 6 bases. CDR3 length: 13 amino acids. Germline V gene sequence: CDR1 GTSNPN, CDR2 SVGIG (reference sequence). CDR3 amino acids: CALRDRALDTQYF. The CDR3 DNA sequence: TGTGCCCTACGGGACAGGGCTCTGGATACGCAGTATTTT.

The CDR3, as DNA: TGTGCCAGCAGCGACTTGCCGGGACTAGTGAGGTACGAGCAGTACTTC. This encodes CASSDLPGLVRYEQYF. The V and J genes are TRBV7-8 and TRBJ2-7, with 8 bases aligning to TRBD2. The CDR3 loop spans 16 amino acids. V lost 5 bases and J lost 4; bases outside the gene matches: 13. CDR1 is SGHVS, CDR2 FQNEAQ, per germline.

This sequence joins TRBV3-1 (or the pseudogene TRBV3-2) and TRBJ1-2; the D is unclear. CDR3 size: 15 residues. The germline gives CDR1 LGHDT, CDR2 YNNKEL (reference sequence). V was cut by 4 bases and J by 6 bases, with 18 bases left in between. The DNA of the CDR3 is TGTGCCAGCAGCCGAGCCGGGCTCAGAAGGAATGGCTACACCTTC. Encoded protein: CASSRAGLRRNGYTF.

V is TRBV27 and J is TRBJ2-1, with 10 bases that match TRBD1. The V and J ends lost 5 bases and 2 bases, in that order; junction bases with no gene match: 6. There are 16 residues in the CDR3. Germline V gene data show CDR1 as MNHEY and CDR2 as SMNVEV (reference sequence). CDR3 nucleotides: TGTGCCAGCAGTCGAAAGACAGGGGGCCCCTACAATGAGCAGTTCTTC. Translated, it gives CASSRKTGGPYNEQFF.

This chain uses TRBV5-8 with TRBJ2-1, with 12 bases aligning to TRBD2. V gave up 4 bases and J gave up 0 bases; unmatched junction bases: 8. This CDR3 comprises 18 residues. In germline, CDR1 is SGHTS, CDR2 YDEGEE. CDR3 coding DNA: TGTGCCAGCAGCGCAGGGACTAGCGGGCCCAGCTCCTACAATGAGCAGTTCTTC. Amino acid sequence: CASSAGTSGPSSYNEQFF.

The chain recombines TRBV6-1 with TRBJ2-7, with TRBD2 identical over 11 bases. This CDR3 spans 16 amino acids. Looked up from germline, CDR1 is MNHNS and CDR2 is SASEGT. The V segment lost 3 bases and the J segment 1 base; nucleotides outside the gene matches: 5. CDR3 protein: CASSEILAGVSYEQYF. CDR3 nucleotides: TGTGCCAGCAGTGAGATACTAGCGGGAGTATCCTACGAGCAGTACTTC.